This TCR beta chain was obtained from a study of response to subunit inactivated influenza vaccine. Trimming took 3 bases from V and 2 from J, leaving 13 bases between them. The germline gives CDR1 SGHTA, CDR2 FQGNSA. The CDR3 runs to 15 residues. This clonotype showed up just a few times. The antigen is not known. Whole-study findings and limits: That few new T cells are recruited by each seasonal influenza vaccination was the authors' suggestion.

TCRdb processed the RT-PCR reads anew with MiXCR; each CDR3 protein has one entry. Here the sample spans 550,000 to 800,000 distinct CDR3 sequences, roughly 14% being singletons. The receptor was derived from a man in his forties or fifties who received an inactivated influenza vaccine. The V gene is TRBV7-2, the J gene TRBJ2-5; D possibly corresponds to TRBD2 (6 bases). Sequences were derived from PBMCs from blood, sampled approximately 13 days after vaccination. CDR3 nucleotides: TGTGCCAGCAGCTTTCGGCGGGGTGGTCAAGAGACCCAGTACTTC. It encodes CASSFRRGGQETQYF.